The sequence of this T cell receptor (beta chain) was determined in a study of OX40 agonist ivuxolimab in advanced cancers. Background on the study: The dose-escalation cohort was around 83% male, with a mean age of about 60 years, ranging roughly 23 to 90. Prior checkpoint blockade (anti-PD-1, anti-PD-L1 or anti-CTLA-4) was permitted; 40% had it. Study conclusions and caveats: Those patients achieving a partial response at 0.1-3.0 mg/kg showed among the lowest clonal expansion. In CD8+ T cells, expanded clones were on average more numerous than in CD4+.

The germline gives CDR1 SEHNR, CDR2 FQNEAQ (reference sequence). Between the trimmed V and J ends, which lost 2 bases and 2 bases, there was a span of 9 bases. The CDR3 sequence is 15 residues long. This clone came up many times. What it recognizes is unknown. Some clones are missing from TCRdb's copy, which holds only in-frame ones; the method was immunoSEQ multiplex PCR. The sample has about 11,000 clones, about four fifths seen once. This clonotype was sampled from an adult with an advanced solid tumor such as melanoma, head and neck, liver or kidney cancer. Sample: CD4+ or CD8+ T cells sorted from blood, taken in a trial of the OX40 agonist ivuxolimab. The chain uses TRBV7-9 and TRBJ2-2; D not certain. The CDR3 bases are TGTGCCAGCAGCTTACCAGACACCAACACCGGGGAGCTGTTTTTT. Amino acid sequence: CASSLPDTNTGELFF.